Listed below are T cell receptor beta chains from one sample, sequenced in a study of blood T cell repertoires in COVID-19. TCRdb's copy holds only in-frame clones and misses some; the assay was immunoSEQ multiplex PCR. The sample carries some 220,000 clones, 87% recorded once. Sequencing was carried out using peripheral blood. The receptors come from a woman under 30 who had recovered from COVID-19. CDR3s include the opening cysteine and the closing phenylalanine or tryptophan. A D gene is named only where the DNA matches it firmly. Size values are once, few and many counts, or a class for expanded clones, and some rows have none.

J,D,V,size,DNA,CDR3
TRBJ1-6,NA,TRBV6-2/TRBV6-3,NA,TGTGCCAGCAGCCCTGGCATGCGGACAGTGCCGGGGCACGATTCACCCCTCCACTTT,CASSPGMRTVPGHDSPLHF
TRBJ1-4,NA,TRBV15,NA,TGTGCCACCAGCAAGAACTTCGGGAACCTTAATGAAAAACTGTTTTTT,CATSKNFGNLNEKLFF
TRBJ2-1,NA,TRBV7-3,NA,TGTGCCAGCAGCTTAGAGGCAGTGGATGAGCAGTTCTTC,CASSLEAVDEQFF
TRBJ1-4,NA,TRBV2,NA,TGTGCCATCGAGACTCCTGCAACTAATGAAAAACTGTTTTTT,CAIETPATNEKLFF
TRBJ1-2,NA,TRBV4-3,NA,TGCGCCAGCAGCCAAGTGGCGGGGGCCAAAAACTATGGCTACACCTTC,CASSQVAGAKNYGYTF
TRBJ2-3,TRBD2,TRBV18,NA,TGTGCCAGCTCAACGGGACTAGCGGGAGGCCCCCCCAGCACAGATACGCAGTATTTT,CASSTGLAGGPPSTDTQYF
TRBJ2-2,TRBD2,TRBV4-3,NA,TGCGCCAGCAGCCAAGAACGAACGGGCTTAGCGGGAGTGGTGAACACCGGGGAGCTGTTTTTT,CASSQERTGLAGVVNTGELFF
TRBJ2-7,NA,TRBV3-1/TRBV3-2,NA,TGTGCCAGCAGCCAAGATTCCCCGTGGCAGTACTTC,CASSQDSPWQYF
TRBJ1-1,NA,TRBV4-1,NA,TGCGCCAGCAGCCCACGTAGCACTGAAGCTTTCTTT,CASSPRSTEAFF
TRBJ1-2,NA,TRBV23-1,once,TGCGCCAGCAGTCAATCTGGAGGCAGCGGCTATGGCTACACCTTC,CASSQSGGSGYGYTF
TRBJ1-2,NA,TRBV4-1,NA,TGCGCCAGCAGCCAAGTCGCAGGGAACTATGGCTACACCTTC,CASSQVAGNYGYTF
TRBJ2-1,NA,TRBV7-9,NA,TGTGCCAGCAGCCCAACAGGTAACAATGAGCAGTTCTTC,CASSPTGNNEQFF
TRBJ1-4,TRBD1,TRBV24-1,NA,TGTGCCACCAGTGCCCGTGCAGGGGGATCAACTAATGAAAAACTGTTTTTT,CATSARAGGSTNEKLFF
TRBJ1-2,TRBD1,TRBV24-1,few,TGTGCCACCAGTGACTGGGACAGGCAGTATGGCTACACCTTC,CATSDWDRQYGYTF
TRBJ2-1,TRBD2,TRBV13,NA,TGTGCCAGCAGCTCGGGAAGGGCGGGAGGGTCCAATGAGCAGTTCTTC,CASSSGRAGGSNEQFF
TRBJ2-3,TRBD2,TRBV5-1,NA,TGCGCCAGCAGCTTTGGGGCTAGCGGGAATACAGATACGCAGTATTTT,CASSFGASGNTDTQYF
TRBJ1-6,TRBD1,TRBV9,NA,TGTGCCAGCAGCGTCAGGGGGATGAATTCACCCCTCCACTTT,CASSVRGMNSPLHF
TRBJ2-3,TRBD2,TRBV7-7,NA,TGTGCCAGCAGCCAAGGACTAGCGGGGACAGATACGCAGTATTTT,CASSQGLAGTDTQYF
TRBJ2-7,NA,TRBV6-2/TRBV6-3,NA,TGTGCCAGCAGTCAAATTTACGAGCAGTACTTC,CASSQIYEQYF
TRBJ2-3,NA,TRBV6-4,few,TGTGCCAGCAGTGACTCCGGGGGAGGCACAGATACGCAGTATTTT,CASSDSGGGTDTQYF
TRBJ2-1,TRBD2,TRBV3-1/TRBV3-2,NA,TGTGCCAGCAGCCAAGAGACTAGCGGGGCCAGCTCCTACAATGAGCAGTTCTTC,CASSQETSGASSYNEQFF
TRBJ2-1,NA,TRBV29-1,NA,TGCAGCGTTGGAGGACTCACCCAAACTACCTACAATGAGCAGTTCTTC,CSVGGLTQTTYNEQFF
TRBJ2-1,TRBD2,TRBV5-1,NA,TGCGCCAGCAGCTTGGATCGGGGGACTAGCGCCTACAATGAGCAGTTCTTC,CASSLDRGTSAYNEQFF
TRBJ1-2,TRBD1,TRBV5-6,NA,TGTGCCAGCAGCTCAGGGGGGACCTATGGCTACACCTTC,CASSSGGTYGYTF
TRBJ1-1,TRBD1,TRBV2,NA,TGTGCCAGCGGTGGGACAGTGAACACTGAAGCTTTCTTT,CASGGTVNTEAFF
TRBJ2-7,TRBD2,TRBV7-2,NA,TGTGCCAGCAGCCGCCTGGCGGGAGGGCTCTCCTACGAGCAGTACTTC,CASSRLAGGLSYEQYF
TRBJ1-5,NA,TRBV29-1,NA,TGCAGCGTTGAAGATGGGGCCGATAATCAGCCCCAGCATTTT,CSVEDGADNQPQHF
TRBJ1-1,TRBD1,TRBV30,NA,TGTGCCTGGAGGGGAGGACAGGGCTACACTGAAGCTTTCTTT,CAWRGGQGYTEAFF
TRBJ2-3,NA,TRBV9,NA,TGTGCCAGCAGCGCCTTCAGGGGTCGCACAGATACGCAGTATTTT,CASSAFRGRTDTQYF
TRBJ2-1,NA,TRBV3-1/TRBV3-2,NA,TGTGCCAGCAGCCAGCACTTTGTTGAGCAGTTCTTC,CASSQHFVEQFF
TRBJ2-1,NA,TRBV7-9,NA,TGTGCCAGCAGCGGGCCGGGAGACTCCTACAATGAGCAGTTCTTC,CASSGPGDSYNEQFF
TRBJ2-1,TRBD2,TRBV5-1,NA,TGCGCCAGCAGCTCTCCTCTATCTCGGGAGGGCGTCTACAATGAGCAGTTCTTC,CASSSPLSREGVYNEQFF
TRBJ1-1,NA,TRBV9,NA,TGTGCCAGCAGCGCAGCCAGGGGACTGAACACTGAAGCTTTCTTT,CASSAARGLNTEAFF
TRBJ2-2,TRBD2,TRBV19,few,TGTGCCGGAAGGGAGGGCACCGGGGAGCTGTTTTTT,CAGREGTGELFF
TRBJ2-2,NA,TRBV27,NA,TGTGCCAGCAGCCACTTCACCGGGGAGCTGTTTTTT,CASSHFTGELFF
TRBJ1-1,TRBD1,TRBV5-6,few,TGTGCCAGCAGCTTCGGGACAGCGAACACTGAAGCTTTCTTT,CASSFGTANTEAFF
TRBJ2-1,NA,TRBV12-3/TRBV12-4,NA,TGTGCCAGCAGTCCCAGGCGCGACGAAGAGCAGTTCTTC,CASSPRRDEEQFF
TRBJ2-3,NA,TRBV4-1,NA,TGCGCCAGCAGCCAACAGGATACGCAGTATTTT,CASSQQDTQYF
TRBJ2-1,NA,TRBV7-9,NA,TGTGCCAGCAGCTTAGATTCAGGTATGAATGAGCAGTTCTTC,CASSLDSGMNEQFF
TRBJ2-3,NA,TRBV7-9,NA,TGTGCCAGCAGCTTAGTGAGTAGCACAGATACGCAGTATTTT,CASSLVSSTDTQYF
TRBJ1-1,TRBD1,TRBV30,NA,TGTGCCCGTGGACAGGCGATGAACACTGAAGCTTTCTTT,CARGQAMNTEAFF
TRBJ1-1,NA,TRBV5-1,NA,TGCGCCAGCAGACAGGACGGTGGGCTTGAAGCTTTCTTT,CASRQDGGLEAFF
TRBJ1-6,TRBD1,TRBV6-5,NA,TGTGCTAGCAGATACGACAGGGTCGAGGACTCACCCCTCCACTTT,CASRYDRVEDSPLHF
TRBJ1-5,TRBD1,TRBV29-1,NA,TGCAGCGTCTCAGGGGGAAGCAGCAATCAGCCCCAGCATTTT,CSVSGGSSNQPQHF
TRBJ1-5,TRBD1,TRBV24-1,NA,TGTGCCACCAGTGACGGGACAGGGGGTCTCAATCAGCCCCAGCATTTT,CATSDGTGGLNQPQHF
TRBJ2-2,NA,TRBV5-6,NA,TGTGCCAGCAGCGGCAGAACCCGGGGCGGGGAGCTGTTTTTT,CASSGRTRGGELFF
TRBJ2-1,TRBD1,TRBV11-2,NA,TGTGCCAGCAGCTCGGGACAGGGGTACAATGAGCAGTTCTTC,CASSSGQGYNEQFF
TRBJ2-3,TRBD2,TRBV23-1,NA,TGCGCCAGCAGGGGACTAGCGGGATCAGATACGCAGTATTTT,CASRGLAGSDTQYF
TRBJ2-1,NA,TRBV19,NA,TGTGCCAGTAGTTTAGGACTGTACAATGAGCAGTTCTTC,CASSLGLYNEQFF
TRBJ2-2,NA,TRBV6-2/TRBV6-3,NA,TGTGCCAGCAGTCGAGTGAACACCGGGGAGCTGTTTTTT,CASSRVNTGELFF
TRBJ2-5,NA,TRBV6-2/TRBV6-3,NA,TGTGCCAGCAGTACGGGATACAGGGCAGAGACCCAGTACTTC,CASSTGYRAETQYF
TRBJ2-7,TRBD2,TRBV19,NA,TGTGCCAGTAGTATAGAGGGACTAGCAGGCTCCTACGAGCAGTACTTC,CASSIEGLAGSYEQYF
TRBJ2-1,NA,TRBV10-3,NA,TGTGCCATCAGTGAGCGGGAGAGGTCCTACAATGAGCAGTTCTTC,CAISERERSYNEQFF
TRBJ1-1,NA,TRBV7-3,NA,TGTGCCAGCAGCTCCCCGGGGGGTAACACTGAAGCTTTCTTT,CASSSPGGNTEAFF
TRBJ1-1,NA,TRBV19,NA,TGTGCCAGTAAGCCAGGGTTCGTGAACACTGAAGCTTTCTTT,CASKPGFVNTEAFF
TRBJ2-7,NA,TRBV7-6,NA,TGTGCCACCCTCAAAGCGGCGGGCCACGAGCAGTACTTC,CATLKAAGHEQYF
TRBJ1-2,TRBD1,TRBV9,NA,TGTGCCAGCAGCGCACAGGGGCGGGGTCGCTACACCTTC,CASSAQGRGRYTF
TRBJ2-1,TRBD2,TRBV6-1,NA,TGTGCCAGCAGTGAATTAAAGGGAGGGCATGATGAGCAGTTCTTC,CASSELKGGHDEQFF
TRBJ2-2,NA,TRBV7-2,NA,TGTGCCAGCAGCTTAGGTCAGAACACCGGGGAGCTGTTTTTT,CASSLGQNTGELFF